Sequencing of this TCR beta chain was carried out in a study of CD8 T cells in ankylosing spondylitis (dated by TCRdb to about 2017). Looking at the study overall: The study set out to find disease-linked TCR variants by profiling T cell receptor beta repertoires in ankylosing spondylitis patients and healthy donors. In total, the full study cohort was made up of some 110 healthy donors and 25 ankylosing spondylitis patients. Peripheral blood was sampled, and synovial fluid was additionally collected from ankylosing spondylitis patients.

CDR3 length: 16 amino acids, cysteine to phenylalanine. Of the read, only the CDR3 DNA is kept; its 48 bases are in frame from base 1. At the junction V is shortened by 3 bases and J by 1 base, with 14 bases in between. Per the germline V gene, SGHVS is the CDR1 and FNYEAQ is the CDR2. The reads were generated on an Illumina HiSeq 2500. Quantitative 5'-RACE with molecular barcodes was used to prepare TCR beta libraries. The original pipeline was this. A new computational method, built on a probabilistic model of VDJ rearrangement, was used to identify disease-linked TCR variants. In-frame beta chains were kept once TCRdb had trimmed the public reads at Q25 with fastp and called clones with MiXCR. Rows merge per CDR3 protein into single entries with the most common DNA and genes. The V and J calls reflect TCRdb's pipeline rather than the authors' work. Across this sample there are roughly 250,000 distinct CDR3 sequences, with approximately 10% seen only once. The ten largest clonotypes hold about 3% of the sample.

Summary of the overall study and its limitations: A TCR beta motif of roughly 8 highly homologous amino acid variants appeared characteristic of blood from ankylosing spondylitis patients. Some of the motif variants had been reported before in the synovial fluid and blood of reactive arthritis patients, a finding that suggests common disease-initiation mechanisms. The disease-linked clones showed a CD8+ phenotype and occurred at relatively low frequencies in peripheral blood. The disease-linked clones were reported as significantly enriched in matched synovial fluid samples from ankylosing spondylitis patients.

This clonotype has only a few counts. No antigen is known for it. One base away there is no much larger clone; base qualities are not given. The TCR was taken from a male donor with ankylosing spondylitis or in good health (not recorded which). The specimen was blood, either unsorted or a sorted T cell fraction (not recorded which). The V and J genes are TRBV7-6 and TRBJ2-3; 5 matching bases give a weak D call of TRBD2. The CDR3 corresponds to CASSLEARVGTDTQYF. The DNA is as follows: TGTGCCAGCAGCTTGGAGGCGCGGGTGGGCACAGATACGCAGTATTTT.